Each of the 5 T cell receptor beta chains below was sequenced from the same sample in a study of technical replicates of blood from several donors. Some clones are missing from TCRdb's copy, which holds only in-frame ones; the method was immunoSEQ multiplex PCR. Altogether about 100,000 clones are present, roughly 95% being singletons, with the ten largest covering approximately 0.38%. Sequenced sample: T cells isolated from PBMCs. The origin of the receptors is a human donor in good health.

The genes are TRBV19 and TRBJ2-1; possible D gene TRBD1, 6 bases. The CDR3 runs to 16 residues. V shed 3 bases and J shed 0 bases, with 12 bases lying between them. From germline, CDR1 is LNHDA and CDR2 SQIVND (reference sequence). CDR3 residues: CASSILGRGSYNEQFF. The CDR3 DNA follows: TGTGCCAGTAGTATTTTGGGCAGGGGCTCCTACAATGAGCAGTTCTTC. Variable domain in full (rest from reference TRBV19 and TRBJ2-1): DGGITQSPKYLFRKEGQNVTLSCEQNLNHDAMYWYRQDPGQGLRLIYYSQIVNDFQKGDIAEGYSVSREKKESFPLTVTSAQKNPTAFYLCASSILGRGSYNEQFFGPGTRLTVL.

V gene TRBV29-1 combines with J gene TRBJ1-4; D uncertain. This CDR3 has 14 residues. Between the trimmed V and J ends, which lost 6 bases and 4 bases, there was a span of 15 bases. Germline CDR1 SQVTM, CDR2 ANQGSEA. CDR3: CSVGSPGFNEKLFF. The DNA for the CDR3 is TGCAGCGTAGGGAGTCCGGGGTTTAATGAAAAACTGTTTTTT.

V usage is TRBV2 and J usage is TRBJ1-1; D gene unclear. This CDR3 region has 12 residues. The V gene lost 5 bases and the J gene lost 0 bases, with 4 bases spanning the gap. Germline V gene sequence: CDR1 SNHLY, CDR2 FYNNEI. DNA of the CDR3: TGTGCCAGCAGTATCTTGAACACTGAAGCTTTCTTT. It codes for CASSILNTEAFF.

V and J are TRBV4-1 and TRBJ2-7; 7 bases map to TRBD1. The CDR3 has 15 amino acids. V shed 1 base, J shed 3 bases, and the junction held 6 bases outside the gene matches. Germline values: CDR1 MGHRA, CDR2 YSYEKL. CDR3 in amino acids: CASSQGGQIYYEQYF. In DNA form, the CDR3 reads TGCGCCAGCAGCCAAGGGGGACAGATTTACTACGAGCAGTACTTC.

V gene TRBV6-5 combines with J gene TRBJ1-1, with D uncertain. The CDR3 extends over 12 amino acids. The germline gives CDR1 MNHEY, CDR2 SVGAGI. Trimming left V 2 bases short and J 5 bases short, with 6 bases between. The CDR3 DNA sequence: TGTGCCAGCAGTTACACCGGGACTGAAGCTTTCTTT. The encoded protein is CASSYTGTEAFF.